Below, 13 T cell receptor beta chains from the same sample are listed, as sequenced in a study of T cells in Graves' hyperthyroidism and ophthalmopathy. Amplified TCR beta CDR3 regions came from RNA transcripts. During a first-round RT-PCR of the TCR CDR3, the HTBI primer set was used. TCRdb itself ran the multiplex PCR reads through MiXCR, one entry per CDR3 protein. This table has 530,000 or so distinct CDR3 sequences, about 45% appearing once. Sequenced sample: peripheral blood or thyroid tissue (not recorded which). The receptors come from a woman aged 18-29 years with Graves' hyperthyroidism.

This clonotype occurred many times. This rearrangement joins TRBV15 to TRBJ2-7; D not resolved. The germline V gene has CDR1 LNHNV and CDR2 YYDKDF (reference sequence). This CDR3 has 14 residues. Trimming pared 0 bases from V and 0 bases from J, leaving 6 bases between. CDR3 DNA: TGTGCCACCAGCAGAGAACGGGTCTCCTACGAGCAGTACTTC. It specifies CATSRERVSYEQYF.

This clonotype has more than one count but fewer than ten. The chain couples TRBV6-1 to TRBJ1-5; D may be TRBD1 (5 bases). This CDR3 spans 13 amino acids. The ends were cut back, 6 bases at V and 2 bases at J, with 8 bases in the middle. CDR1 and CDR2 (germline): MNHNS, SASEGT. The CDR3: CASRVGGNQPQHF. The CDR3 nucleotides read TGTGCCAGCAGGGTGGGGGGCAATCAGCCCCAGCATTTT.

This clonotype was recorded many times. The V and J genes are TRBV29-1 and TRBJ1-1, with D tentatively TRBD1 (6 bases). The germline V and J ends were trimmed by 4 bases and 2 bases, with 11 bases remaining between them. This CDR3 comprises 13 residues. The germline V gene encodes CDR1 SQVTM and CDR2 ANQGSEA. The CDR3 here is CSVGQGPNTEAFF. DNA for the CDR3: TGCAGCGTTGGTCAGGGGCCTAACACTGAAGCTTTCTTT.

V gene TRBV25-1 combines with J gene TRBJ1-5; D not resolved. V lost 8 bases and J lost 2, with 19 bases in between. Germline assignment: CDR1 MGHDK and CDR2 SYGVNS. This CDR3 has 16 amino acids. The CDR3 reads CASGKIQVGGNQPQHF. In DNA, the CDR3 is TGTGCCAGCGGTAAAATCCAGGTTGGAGGCAATCAGCCCCAGCATTTT.

Comments on this clonotype: Sequence at one end of the junction differs from germline and may be a read error. The V call is TRBV24-1, the J call TRBJ1-1; D is uncertain. CDR3 length: 16 residues. Germline assignment: CDR1 KGHDR and CDR2 SFDVKD. CDR3 region: CATSDPSGLGNNEAFF. The CDR3 bases are TGTGCCACCAGTGACCCCAGCGGTCTGGGGAACAATGAAGCTTTCTTT.

This clonotype was counted at least ten times. The chain has TRBV6-5 and TRBJ2-7, with 7 bases fitting TRBD2. The junction had 5 bases not matched to a gene; V was cut back by 4 bases and J by 2 bases. CDR1 MNHEY and CDR2 SVGAGI come from the germline V gene. The CDR3 consists of 14 residues. The CDR3 bases are TGTGCCAGCAGTTTAGGGAGGGAGCCCTACGAGCAGTACTTC. This encodes CASSLGREPYEQYF.

As to this clonotype: It may be a read error: a sequence one base away is much more abundant. The chain employs TRBV6-1 and TRBJ1-4; D may be TRBD1 (6 bases). Trimming removed 6 bases at V and 0 bases at J, with 14 bases between. Germline assignment: CDR1 MNHNS and CDR2 SASEGT. This CDR3 spans 16 amino acids. CDR3 coding DNA: TGTGCCAGCAGGGGGGCAGGGGTTGCAACTAATGAAAAACTGTTTTTT. It translates to CASRGAGVATNEKLFF.

The chain employs TRBV20-1 and TRBJ1-1, with a tentative D call TRBD1 (6 bases). This CDR3 is built from 11 residues. Germline V gives CDR1 DFQATT, CDR2 SNEGSKA (reference sequence). V lost 8 bases and J lost 1, with 8 bases in between. The CDR3 nucleotides are TGCAGTTTGGGGGCGAACACTGAAGCTTTCTTT. Protein product: CSLGANTEAFF.

This chain links TRBV3-1 with TRBJ2-2, with D perhaps TRBD2 (6 bases). V shed 3 bases and J shed 0 bases, with 17 bases lying between them. Germline lookup yields CDR1 LGHDT and CDR2 YNNKEL (reference sequence). There are 18 residues in the CDR3. This CDR3 reads CASSQLPGGSTNTGELFF. The CDR3 nucleotides read TGTGCCAGCAGCCAGCTACCCGGGGGTAGCACGAACACCGGGGAGCTGTTTTTT.

The chain carries TRBV20-1 and TRBJ2-1; 8 bases agree with TRBD2. From germline, CDR1 is DFQATT and CDR2 SNEGSKA (reference sequence). Losses at the gene ends were 5 bases for V and 4 bases for J; bases not matched to a gene: 10. The CDR3 runs 15 residues. CDR3 sequence reads: CSAPGGLAGYNEQFF. The CDR3, as DNA: TGCAGTGCTCCCGGTGGATTAGCGGGGTACAATGAGCAGTTCTTC.

The sample holds many counts of this clonotype. This chain joins TRBV19 and TRBJ2-7; D may be TRBD1 (6 bases). This CDR3 comprises 14 residues. V was trimmed by 5 bases and J by 3 bases, leaving 14 bases between them. Germline V CDR1 and CDR2: LNHDA, SQIVND (reference sequence). CDR3 amino acids: CASSPSGTNYEQYF. The CDR3 DNA sequence: TGTGCCAGTAGTCCGTCCGGGACAAACTACGAGCAGTACTTC.

This chain uses TRBV29-1 with TRBJ1-1, with TRBD1 matching over 7 bases. This CDR3 comprises 12 residues. J gave up 0 bases and V 8 bases, and 3 bases lay outside the gene matches. CDR1 is SQVTM and CDR2 is ANQGSEA in the germline V gene. CDR3 residues: CSLGGLNTEAFF. CDR3 nucleotides: TGCAGCTTAGGGGGCTTGAACACTGAAGCTTTCTTT.

Details on this clonotype: The junction shows a germline mismatch at one end, possibly a read error. The chain employs TRBV7-6 and TRBJ1-4, with 10 bases that match TRBD1. Germline CDR1 SGHVS, CDR2 FNYEAQ. This CDR3 is 14 amino acids long. CDR3 region: CASSSGTGVEELFF. The CDR3 DNA reads as TGTGCCAGCAGCTCCGGGACAGGGGTTGAAGAACTGTTTTTT.